These T cell receptor beta chains were read from a single sample in a study of cytomegalovirus exposure and HLA in healthy donors. Sequencing was performed with immunoSEQ multiplex PCR; in TCRdb, only in-frame clones are kept and a portion is missing. The sample lists approximately 100,000 clones, just under 75% occurring once. Sequencing used PBMCs. The receptors here all came from a man in his fifties in good health and CMV-seropositive. Both conserved end residues are part of each CDR3. The order of the fields is J gene, clone size, D gene, V gene, CDR3 protein, CDR3 DNA. The D gene is left open where the match is weak. The size field is filled for only some rows; it gives once, few, many or a size class.

j_call: TRBJ2-5
clone_size: NA
d_call: TRBD2
v_call: TRBV5-1
cdr3_aa: CASSPGGMQETQYF
cdr3_nt: TGCGCCAGCAGCCCGGGGGGGATGCAAGAGACCCAGTACTTC

j_call: TRBJ2-7
clone_size: NA
d_call: TRBD1
v_call: TRBV5-1
cdr3_aa: CASSTRDRGPYEQYF
cdr3_nt: TGCGCCAGCAGCACCCGGGACAGGGGACCCTACGAGCAGTACTTC

j_call: TRBJ1-3
clone_size: NA
d_call: NA
v_call: TRBV5-1
cdr3_aa: CASSLGSSGNTIYF
cdr3_nt: TGCGCCAGCAGCTTGGGGAGCTCTGGAAACACCATATATTTT

j_call: TRBJ1-2
clone_size: NA
d_call: TRBD1
v_call: TRBV2
cdr3_aa: CASIRQGGDYGYTF
cdr3_nt: TGTGCCAGCATCCGACAGGGGGGGGACTATGGCTACACCTTC

j_call: TRBJ2-7
clone_size: NA
d_call: TRBD2
v_call: TRBV5-1
cdr3_aa: CASSPLAGSGEQYF
cdr3_nt: TGCGCCAGCAGCCCACTAGCGGGGAGTGGCGAGCAGTACTTC

j_call: TRBJ2-3
clone_size: NA
d_call: TRBD2
v_call: TRBV19
cdr3_aa: CASRPGLASTDTQYF
cdr3_nt: TGTGCCAGTAGGCCGGGACTAGCTAGCACAGATACGCAGTATTTT

j_call: TRBJ2-3
clone_size: NA
d_call: NA
v_call: TRBV11-1
cdr3_aa: CASGLSNEDTQYF
cdr3_nt: TGTGCCAGCGGCCTGTCAAATGAAGATACGCAGTATTTT

j_call: TRBJ2-5
clone_size: NA
d_call: NA
v_call: TRBV5-1
cdr3_aa: CASSYRQEETQYF
cdr3_nt: TGCGCCAGCAGCTATCGACAGGAGGAGACCCAGTACTTC

j_call: TRBJ2-7
clone_size: NA
d_call: NA
v_call: TRBV4-1
cdr3_aa: CASRGGDYEQYF
cdr3_nt: TGCGCCTCTCGGGGCGGGGACTACGAGCAGTACTTC

j_call: TRBJ2-3
clone_size: NA
d_call: TRBD2
v_call: TRBV30
cdr3_aa: CAWSVGEGIWDTQYF
cdr3_nt: TGTGCCTGGAGTGTAGGGGAGGGGATTTGGGATACGCAGTATTTT

j_call: TRBJ1-1
clone_size: NA
d_call: NA
v_call: TRBV5-1
cdr3_aa: CASSLGGGAETEAFF
cdr3_nt: TGCGCCAGCAGCTTGGGAGGGGGGGCGGAAACTGAAGCTTTCTTT

j_call: TRBJ1-4
clone_size: few
d_call: NA
v_call: TRBV9
cdr3_aa: CASSDRVDNEKLFF
cdr3_nt: TGTGCCAGCAGCGACAGGGTTGATAATGAAAAACTGTTTTTT

j_call: TRBJ2-3
clone_size: NA
d_call: TRBD2
v_call: TRBV7-8
cdr3_aa: CASTTGTSGRGGTDTQYF
cdr3_nt: TGTGCCAGCACCACGGGGACTAGCGGGAGGGGGGGCACAGATACGCAGTATTTT

j_call: TRBJ1-5
clone_size: NA
d_call: NA
v_call: TRBV11-2
cdr3_aa: CASSLDRQGQPQHF
cdr3_nt: TGTGCCAGCAGCTTAGATCGCCAGGGCCAGCCCCAGCATTTT

j_call: TRBJ2-3
clone_size: few
d_call: NA
v_call: TRBV9
cdr3_aa: CASSLAGTSTDTQYF
cdr3_nt: TGTGCCAGCAGCCTCGCGGGTACTAGCACAGATACGCAGTATTTT

j_call: TRBJ1-6
clone_size: once
d_call: NA
v_call: TRBV5-1
cdr3_aa: CASSLEGAAGTYNSPLHF
cdr3_nt: TGCGCCAGCAGCTTGGAAGGAGCGGCGGGGACCTATAATTCACCCCTCCACTTT

j_call: TRBJ2-5
clone_size: NA
d_call: TRBD1
v_call: TRBV2
cdr3_aa: CASRLDRAETQYF
cdr3_nt: TGTGCCAGCAGGTTGGACAGGGCAGAGACCCAGTACTTC

j_call: TRBJ2-2
clone_size: NA
d_call: TRBD2
v_call: TRBV5-1
cdr3_aa: CASSLVPVVAGGLNTGELFF
cdr3_nt: TGCGCCAGCAGCTTGGTACCGGTGGTAGCGGGGGGACTGAACACCGGGGAGCTGTTTTTT

j_call: TRBJ2-1
clone_size: NA
d_call: TRBD2
v_call: TRBV2
cdr3_aa: CASSEEGLAGNEQFF
cdr3_nt: TGTGCCAGCAGTGAAGAAGGACTAGCCGGCAATGAGCAGTTCTTC

j_call: TRBJ2-7
clone_size: NA
d_call: NA
v_call: TRBV6-1
cdr3_aa: CASSATGGGEQYF
cdr3_nt: TGTGCCAGCAGTGCCACAGGGGGGGGTGAGCAGTACTTC

j_call: TRBJ1-6
clone_size: NA
d_call: NA
v_call: TRBV21-1
cdr3_aa: CASSKVADRALYSYNSPLHF
cdr3_nt: TGTGCCAGCAGCAAAGTGGCCGACAGGGCCTTATACTCCTATAATTCACCCCTCCACTTT

j_call: TRBJ2-5
clone_size: NA
d_call: TRBD2
v_call: TRBV5-4
cdr3_aa: CASSGTPGLAQETQYF
cdr3_nt: TGTGCCAGCAGCGGGACACCGGGACTAGCCCAAGAGACCCAGTACTTC

j_call: TRBJ2-7
clone_size: NA
d_call: TRBD2
v_call: TRBV9
cdr3_aa: CASSPWGLAGSDEQYF
cdr3_nt: TGTGCCAGCAGCCCCTGGGGGCTAGCGGGCTCGGACGAGCAGTACTTC

j_call: TRBJ2-5
clone_size: once
d_call: NA
v_call: TRBV5-5
cdr3_aa: CASSLFYESETQYF
cdr3_nt: TGTGCCAGCAGCTTATTTTATGAGTCAGAGACCCAGTACTTC

j_call: TRBJ1-2
clone_size: NA
d_call: NA
v_call: TRBV5-1
cdr3_aa: CASSPGSLNYGYTF
cdr3_nt: TGCGCCAGCTCCCCAGGCAGTCTTAACTATGGCTACACCTTC

j_call: TRBJ2-3
clone_size: NA
d_call: NA
v_call: TRBV18
cdr3_aa: CASSPPGRGTGNTQYF
cdr3_nt: TGTGCCAGCTCACCACCGGGACGGGGGACGGGGAATACGCAGTATTTT

j_call: TRBJ2-3
clone_size: NA
d_call: TRBD2
v_call: TRBV12-5
cdr3_aa: CASGLVGGRDTQYF
cdr3_nt: TGTGCTAGTGGTTTGGTGGGAGGGAGAGATACGCAGTATTTT

j_call: TRBJ2-1
clone_size: few
d_call: TRBD2
v_call: TRBV11-3
cdr3_aa: CASSSGAGGRHEQFF
cdr3_nt: TGTGCCAGCAGCTCCGGAGCGGGAGGCCGGCATGAGCAGTTCTTC

j_call: TRBJ1-1
clone_size: NA
d_call: TRBD1
v_call: TRBV29-1
cdr3_aa: CSVEDRRQGKGAFF
cdr3_nt: TGCAGCGTTGAAGATCGGCGACAGGGGAAAGGGGCTTTCTTT

j_call: TRBJ2-1
clone_size: NA
d_call: TRBD2
v_call: TRBV4-1
cdr3_aa: CASSSVYRRGNEQFF
cdr3_nt: TGCGCCAGCAGCTCAGTCTACCGGCGGGGGAATGAGCAGTTCTTC

j_call: TRBJ1-2
clone_size: NA
d_call: TRBD1
v_call: TRBV9
cdr3_aa: CASSSHLAPTGWGANYGYTF
cdr3_nt: TGTGCCAGCAGCTCTCATCTTGCACCGACAGGGTGGGGAGCTAACTATGGCTACACCTTC

j_call: TRBJ2-7
clone_size: NA
d_call: TRBD1
v_call: TRBV28
cdr3_aa: CASRGPGQGSNEQYF
cdr3_nt: TGTGCCAGCAGAGGGCCGGGACAGGGTAGTAACGAGCAGTACTTC

j_call: TRBJ2-2
clone_size: NA
d_call: NA
v_call: TRBV7-3
cdr3_aa: CASRFTGSRGELFF
cdr3_nt: TGTGCCAGCAGATTTACAGGCAGTCGCGGGGAGCTGTTTTTT

j_call: TRBJ2-7
clone_size: NA
d_call: NA
v_call: TRBV10-3
cdr3_aa: CAIRGTHFYEQYF
cdr3_nt: TGTGCCATCCGTGGGACACACTTCTACGAGCAGTACTTC

j_call: TRBJ2-5
clone_size: few
d_call: NA
v_call: TRBV5-5
cdr3_aa: CASSSMTGEETQYF
cdr3_nt: TGTGCCAGCAGCTCTATGACGGGGGAAGAGACCCAGTACTTC

j_call: TRBJ2-7
clone_size: NA
d_call: NA
v_call: TRBV5-1
cdr3_aa: CASSSTAVYEQYF
cdr3_nt: TGCGCCAGCAGCTCGACAGCTGTCTACGAGCAGTACTTC

j_call: TRBJ1-1
clone_size: NA
d_call: NA
v_call: TRBV5-1
cdr3_aa: CASSLALNTEAFF
cdr3_nt: TGCGCCAGCAGCTTGGCCCTAAACACTGAAGCTTTCTTT

j_call: TRBJ1-1
clone_size: NA
d_call: NA
v_call: TRBV6-6
cdr3_aa: CASSYSISGEAFF
cdr3_nt: TGTGCCAGCAGTTACTCGATATCGGGGGAAGCTTTCTTT

j_call: TRBJ1-1
clone_size: NA
d_call: NA
v_call: TRBV2
cdr3_aa: CASSEVGGNTEAFF
cdr3_nt: TGTGCCAGCAGTGAAGTTGGAGGGAACACTGAAGCTTTCTTT

j_call: TRBJ1-2
clone_size: NA
d_call: NA
v_call: TRBV18
cdr3_aa: CASSPDRLNGYTF
cdr3_nt: TGTGCCAGCTCACCAGACAGGTTAAACGGCTACACCTTC

j_call: TRBJ2-4
clone_size: NA
d_call: TRBD2
v_call: TRBV6-4
cdr3_aa: CATVAGAKNIQYF
cdr3_nt: TGTGCCACCGTAGCGGGAGCCAAAAACATTCAGTACTTC

j_call: TRBJ1-1
clone_size: NA
d_call: NA
v_call: TRBV6-1
cdr3_aa: CATNTGLLNTEAFF
cdr3_nt: TGTGCCACAAATACGGGACTGCTGAACACTGAAGCTTTCTTT

j_call: TRBJ1-1
clone_size: few
d_call: NA
v_call: TRBV11-2
cdr3_aa: CASSLTQNTEAFF
cdr3_nt: TGTGCCAGCAGCCTTACACAGAACACTGAAGCTTTCTTT

j_call: TRBJ2-5
clone_size: NA
d_call: TRBD2
v_call: TRBV15
cdr3_aa: CATSRVGGRGQETQYF
cdr3_nt: TGTGCCACCAGCAGAGTTGGCGGGAGGGGGCAAGAGACCCAGTACTTC

j_call: TRBJ2-7
clone_size: NA
d_call: NA
v_call: TRBV18
cdr3_aa: CASSPGSYEQYF
cdr3_nt: TGTGCCAGCTCACCCGGCTCCTACGAGCAGTACTTC

j_call: TRBJ2-1
clone_size: NA
d_call: NA
v_call: TRBV5-1
cdr3_aa: CASSLQDYNEQFF
cdr3_nt: TGCGCCAGCAGCTTGCAGGACTACAATGAGCAGTTCTTC

j_call: TRBJ2-7
clone_size: NA
d_call: TRBD2
v_call: TRBV4-1
cdr3_aa: CASSQSLPGRGRYEQYF
cdr3_nt: TGCGCCAGCAGCCAATCTCTCCCCGGGAGGGGCCGGTACGAGCAGTACTTC